Only a few counts were recorded for the clone carrying this TCR beta chain. CDR1 is GTSNPN and CDR2 is SVGIG in the germline V gene (reference sequence). With 3 bases removed from V and 8 bases from J, the gap between germline ends came to 10 bases. The CDR3 runs 11 residues. Assay: immunoSEQ multiplex PCR; the TCRdb copy retains only in-frame clones and omits some. This table holds around 2,000,000 clones, approximately 95% found once. Recent acute infections and vaccinations were absent in the healthy HIV-negative adult donors. This entry belongs to a study of shared clonotypes between healthy human individuals.

The chain carries TRBV30 and TRBJ1-2, with D perhaps matching TRBD1 (5 bases). Input material: naive CD4+ T cells sorted from blood. Subset described: CD45RA+ positively selected. This sequence originates from a man aged 18-30 years in good health. The CDR3 protein is CAWRPGQGYTF. The CDR3 DNA sequence: TGTGCCTGGAGGCCAGGGCAAGGCTACACCTTC.